This T cell receptor beta chain was recorded in a study of beta chain features in type 1 diabetes. Study findings and constraints: In every one of the four CD4+ subsets, TCRB CDR3s were moderately but significantly shorter in Type 1 diabetes patients.

Since all of the isolated RNA was reverse transcribed, expressed TCRB transcripts were what got sequenced. Method: immunoSEQ multiplex PCR; TCRdb's copy keeps in-frame clones and lacks some. Of hundreds of thousands of clones listed, over 13% were seen once; the top ten hold approximately 0.039%. The junction had 4 bases not matched to a gene; V was cut back by 5 bases and J by 2 bases. The CDR3 runs to 15 residues. Germline V lookup: CDR1 SGHTA, CDR2 FQGNSA. This clone was recorded a few times. Its cognate antigen is unknown. The gene calls are TRBV7-2 and TRBJ1-3, with 9 bases fitting TRBD1. The TCR comes from a man between 18 and 29 years old with type 1 diabetes. What was sequenced was naive CD4+ T cells from blood. The CDR3 protein is CASSGDRVAGNTIYF. The CDR3 DNA reads TGTGCCAGCAGCGGGGACAGGGTTGCTGGAAACACCATATATTTT.